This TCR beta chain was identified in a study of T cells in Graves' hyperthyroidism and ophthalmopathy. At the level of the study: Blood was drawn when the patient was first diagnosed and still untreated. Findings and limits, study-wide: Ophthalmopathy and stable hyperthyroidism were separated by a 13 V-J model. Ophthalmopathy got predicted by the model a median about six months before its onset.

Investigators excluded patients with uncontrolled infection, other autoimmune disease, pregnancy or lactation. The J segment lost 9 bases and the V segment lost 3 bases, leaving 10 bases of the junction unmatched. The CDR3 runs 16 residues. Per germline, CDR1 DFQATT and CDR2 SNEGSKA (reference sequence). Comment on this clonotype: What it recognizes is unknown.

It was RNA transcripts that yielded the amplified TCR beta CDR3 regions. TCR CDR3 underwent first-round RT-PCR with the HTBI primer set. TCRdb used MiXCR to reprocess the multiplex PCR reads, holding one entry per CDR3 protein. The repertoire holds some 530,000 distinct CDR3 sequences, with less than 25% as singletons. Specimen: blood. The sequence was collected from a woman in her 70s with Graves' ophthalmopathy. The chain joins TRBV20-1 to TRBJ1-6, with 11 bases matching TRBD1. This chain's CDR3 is CSARGGAGQGGSPLHF. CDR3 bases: TGCAGTGCTAGGGGGGGTGCGGGACAGGGGGGTTCACCCCTCCACTTT.